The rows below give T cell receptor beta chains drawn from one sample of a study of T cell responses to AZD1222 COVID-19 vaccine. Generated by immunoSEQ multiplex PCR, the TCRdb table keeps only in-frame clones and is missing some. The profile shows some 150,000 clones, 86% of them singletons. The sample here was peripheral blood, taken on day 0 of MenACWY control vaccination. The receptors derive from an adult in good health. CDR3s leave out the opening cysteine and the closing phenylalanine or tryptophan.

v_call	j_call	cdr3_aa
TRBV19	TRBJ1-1	ASSLQGGGTEAF
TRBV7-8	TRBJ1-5	ASSLAQPRGLGGQPQH
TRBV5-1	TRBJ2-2	ASSPGWGDGELF
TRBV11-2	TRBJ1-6	ASSEGVRAHSPLH
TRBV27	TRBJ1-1	ASSFKAGGYVTEAF
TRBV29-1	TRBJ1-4	SVETAGGKLF
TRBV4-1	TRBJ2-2	ASSRETTGNTGELF
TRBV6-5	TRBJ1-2	ASTMDPGQGRRYT
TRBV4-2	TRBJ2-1	ASSLIRDYDNEQF
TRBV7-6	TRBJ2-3	ASSLETDTQY
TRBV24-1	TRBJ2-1	ATGGEGGSYNEQF
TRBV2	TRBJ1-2	ASRADRGAGYT
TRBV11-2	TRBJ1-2	ASSPETTLSTSYT
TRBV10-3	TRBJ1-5	AIRGTGGQPQH
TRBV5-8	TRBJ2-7	ASTLQDSSYEQY
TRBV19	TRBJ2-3	ATLSSGDTDTQY
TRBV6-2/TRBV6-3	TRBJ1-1	ASSYPARGLGGSTEAF
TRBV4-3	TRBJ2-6	ASSQDMAANVLT
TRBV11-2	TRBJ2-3	ASSLGAYSSTDTQY
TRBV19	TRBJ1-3	ASSIDRLMRNTIY
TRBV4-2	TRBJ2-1	ASRGQGAYNEQF
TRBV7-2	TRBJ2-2	ASTFRVGTAGELF
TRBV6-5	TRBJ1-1	ASSPQRTENTEAF
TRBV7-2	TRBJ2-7	ASSLDNRGDEQY
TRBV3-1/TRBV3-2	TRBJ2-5	ASSDYQETQY
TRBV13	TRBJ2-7	ASTRFKAGSNYEQY
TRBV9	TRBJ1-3	ASSQTGGGSGNTIY
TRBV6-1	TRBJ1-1	ASSEVSPRPEAF